One and the same sample provided the 7 T cell receptor beta chains below, sequenced in a study of T cells in narcolepsy. The method was immunoSEQ multiplex PCR; TCRdb's version includes in-frame clones alone and lacks a portion of them. The table includes 18,000 or so clones, approximately 90% detected once. The sample consisted of memory (CD45RA-) CD4+ T cells from blood. The receptors originated from a human donor in good health.

CDR3 residues: CAWSHGPTDTQYF. As DNA, the CDR3 is TGTGCCTGGTCCCACGGCCCGACAGATACGCAGTATTTT. The rearrangement joins TRBV30 to TRBJ2-3; D ambiguous. The V gene lost 5 bases and the J gene lost 3 bases, with 12 bases spanning the gap. This CDR3 comprises 13 residues. The germline V gene has CDR1 GTSNPN and CDR2 SVGIG (reference sequence).

The gene calls are TRBV5-6 and TRBJ2-5; perhaps TRBD2 as D (6 bases). The CDR3 sequence is 14 residues long. Germline V lookup: CDR1 SGHDT, CDR2 YYEEEE. V was pared by 0 bases and J by 7 bases, with 13 bases between. The CDR3 region is CASSLGLASGTQYF. DNA of the CDR3: TGTGCCAGCAGCTTGGGTCTAGCGTCAGGGACCCAGTACTTC.

V gene TRBV18 combines with J gene TRBJ2-1, with TRBD2 matching 14 bases. Germline V gene lookup returns CDR1 KGHSH and CDR2 LQKENI. V lost 4 bases to trimming and J lost 1 base; unmatched junction nucleotides: 9. The CDR3 is 19 amino acids. CDR3 in amino acids: CASSQVTSGGAGSYNEQFF. In nucleotides, the CDR3 is TGTGCCAGCTCACAGGTGACTAGCGGGGGGGCCGGATCCTACAATGAGCAGTTCTTC.

This rearrangement joins TRBV9 to TRBJ1-6; 7 bases map to TRBD1. CDR3 length equals 16 residues. Germline CDR1 is SGDLS and CDR2 is YYNGEE. V shed 4 bases and J 4 bases; nucleotides not matched to a gene: 8. CDR3 region: CASSLTRDRYNSPLHF. In nucleotides, the CDR3 is TGTGCCAGCAGCTTGACCCGGGACAGATATAATTCACCCCTCCACTTT. The full variable domain, its missing parts supplied by reference TRBV9 and TRBJ1-6, is DSGVTQTPKHLITATGQRVTLRCSPRSGDLSVYWYQQSLDQGLQFLIQYYNGEERAKGNILERFSAQQFPDLHSELNLSSLELGDSALYFCASSLTRDRYNSPLHFGNGTRLTVT.

This clone was detected only a few times. The chain couples TRBV4-3 to TRBJ1-2, with unresolved D. This CDR3 is built from 12 residues. The ends were cut back, 4 bases at V and 8 bases at J, with 11 bases in the middle. Germline-derived CDR1 and CDR2 are LGHNA and YSLEER. The CDR3 protein is CASSRTMGGYTF. CDR3 DNA sequence: TGCGCCAGCAGCCGTACAATGGGGGGCTACACCTTC.

This clone was detected once. The V gene is TRBV29-1, the J gene TRBJ1-1; D is undetermined. Germline V gene data show CDR1 as SQVTM and CDR2 as ANQGSEA. V was shortened by 2 bases and J by 4 bases, with 11 bases between the two germline ends. The CDR3 spans 13 residues. CDR3 DNA sequence: TGCAGCGTTGAATTGGGCTTGGGCACTGAAGCTTTCTTT. Its translation is CSVELGLGTEAFF.

The chain links TRBV12-5 to TRBJ2-3; 9 bases match TRBD2. CDR1 and CDR2 from the germline V gene are LGHNT and FRNRAP. The CDR3 loop spans 14 amino acids. V lost 6 bases, J lost 1 base, and 2 bases stayed unmatched. CDR3 coding DNA: TGTGCTAGTGGACCTAGCGGGGGCACAGATACGCAGTATTTT. It yields the protein CASGPSGGTDTQYF.